This T cell receptor (beta chain) appears in the sequencing data of a study of cytomegalovirus exposure and HLA in healthy donors. Overall study context: The same platform used for the 650 to 700 first-cohort repertoires was also used for the 130 or so validation repertoires, as a later analysis reported.

Assay used: immunoSEQ multiplex PCR; TCRdb lists only in-frame clones, some missing. The sample has 150,000 to 200,000 clones; 75% to 90% are singletons. Losses at the gene ends were 6 bases for V and 10 bases for J; bases not matched to a gene: 6. This CDR3 contains 13 residues. Per germline, CDR1 MNHNS and CDR2 SASEGT. The V and J genes are TRBV6-1 and TRBJ1-4; 9 bases fit TRBD1. The sample taken for sequencing was PBMCs. This TCR was recovered from a man younger than 35 in good health and CMV-seropositive. As DNA, the CDR3 is TGTGCCAGCAGGGGACAGGGAAGTGGAAAACTGTTTTTT. Its protein product is CASRGQGSGKLFF.